This T cell receptor beta chain was documented in a study of cytomegalovirus exposure and HLA in healthy donors. General study findings and limits: Associated with cytomegalovirus, according to the listing, were 164 TCR beta chains. In vitro work confirmed that a few CMV-associated chains recognize CMV antigens. The tendency of first-cohort TCR clusters to co-occur in the roughly 130 validation repertoires was the finding of a later analysis.

The assay was immunoSEQ multiplex PCR, and TCRdb's table has in-frame clones only and misses some. The sample carries 280,000 or so clones, approximately 87% recorded once. This clone showed up just once. Its target is not known. Separate from the approximately 720-subject first cohort was the approximately 110-subject validation cohort, to which the donors belonged. CDR1 is MRHNA and CDR2 is SNTAGT in the germline V gene. V lost 4 bases to trimming and J lost 7 bases, with 10 bases between them. The CDR3 is 13 residues long. This clonotype was sampled from a woman between 18 and 29 years old in good health and CMV-seronegative. Sequenced input: PBMCs. V gene TRBV6-4 combines with J gene TRBJ2-2; tentative D call: TRBD1 (5 bases). The CDR3 here is CASSVRENGELFF. As DNA, the CDR3 is TGTGCCAGCAGTGTCAGGGAAAACGGGGAGCTGTTTTTT.